This TCR beta chain was sequenced for a study of shared clonotypes between healthy human individuals. V shed 4 bases and J shed 11 bases, with 17 bases lying between them. The germline V gene encodes CDR1 LNHDA and CDR2 SQIVND (reference sequence). This CDR3 is 13 amino acids long. Using immunoSEQ multiplex PCR, the repertoire was profiled, and TCRdb retains in-frame clones only, with some absent. The data show a few million clones, with over 85% seen just once and 0.39% held by the top ten. The sequencing input was naive CD4+ T cells from PBMCs. The sample's subset: CD45RA+ positively selected. V is TRBV19 and J is TRBJ2-5; no reliable D call. The receptor's source is a man aged 18 to 29 in good health. Some clones in this sample may be carry-over from other donors' samples. The CDR3 region has the DNA TGTGCCAGTAGTAAGGACCTGGCTTTTGAGCAGTACTTC. This sequence encodes CASSKDLAFEQYF.